Presented here are 13 T cell receptor beta chains from one specimen sequenced in a study of technical replicates of blood from a handful of donors. Only in-frame clones appear in the TCRdb table, and some are missing; sequencing was by immunoSEQ multiplex PCR. The data contain tens of thousands of clones, 85% to 95% of them singletons. The source material was PBMCs. The receptors originated from a human donor in good health. Some clones in this sample may be carry-over from other donors' samples.

This chain's CDR3 is CASSLERTDRGASNQPQHF. CDR3 nucleotide sequence: TGTGCCAGCAGCTTAGAGCGGACAGACAGGGGGGCTAGCAATCAGCCCCAGCATTTT. The V gene is TRBV7-2, the J gene TRBJ1-5, with 9 bases identical to TRBD1. Trimming removed 1 base from V and 0 bases from J; junction bases left unmatched: 10. The length of the CDR3 is 19 residues. Germline V lookup: CDR1 SGHTA, CDR2 FQGNSA. Together with reference TRBV7-2 and TRBJ1-5, the CDR3 gives the full variable domain: GAGVSQSPSNKVTEKGKDVELRCDPISGHTALYWYRQSLGQGLEFLIYFQGNSAPDKSGLPSDRFSAERTGGSVSTLTIQRTQQEDSAVYLCASSLERTDRGASNQPQHFGDGTRLSIL.

This chain links TRBV18 with TRBJ2-3; the match to TRBD2 covers 8 bases. CDR3 length equals 16 residues. Germline V gene sequence: CDR1 KGHSH, CDR2 LQKENI. V gave up 4 bases and J gave up 5 bases; unmatched junction bases: 11. This CDR3 is CASSLGLAGSGDTQYF. CDR3 DNA: TGTGCCAGCTCACTAGGACTAGCCGGGAGTGGAGATACGCAGTATTTT.

The V and J genes are TRBV4-1 and TRBJ1-4, with D maybe TRBD1 (6 bases). Trimming took 3 bases from V and 3 from J, leaving 8 bases between them. The CDR3 runs to 14 residues. CDR1 is MGHRA and CDR2 is YSYEKL in the germline V gene. CDR3 region: CASSHKGANEKLFF. The CDR3 bases are TGCGCCAGCAGCCACAAGGGGGCTAATGAAAAACTGTTTTTT.

CDR3 in DNA: TGTGCCAGCAGGCAGGGTGGCAATCAGCCCCAGCATTTT. It yields the protein CASRQGGNQPQHF. The V gene is TRBV6-5, the J gene TRBJ1-5; TRBD1 might be the D (5 bases). The CDR3 covers 13 residues. V lost 6 bases and J 2 bases, leaving 8 bases between the germline ends. Per germline, CDR1 MNHEY and CDR2 SVGAGI.

The chain has TRBV5-1 and TRBJ2-3; D is unclear. The V end was cut by 4 bases, the J end by 0 bases, with 3 bases between. This CDR3 spans 12 amino acids. Germline V gene lookup returns CDR1 SGHRS and CDR2 YFSETQ. This CDR3 is CASSHSTDTQYF. CDR3 bases: TGCGCCAGCAGCCATAGCACAGATACGCAGTATTTT. Drawing the rest from reference TRBV5-1 and TRBJ2-3, the complete variable domain is KAGVTQTPRYLIKTRGQQVTLSCSPISGHRSVSWYQQTPGQGLQFLFEYFSETQRNKGNFPGRFSGRQFSNSRSEMNVSTLELGDSALYLCASSHSTDTQYFGPGTRLTVL.

The rearrangement joins TRBV9 to TRBJ2-1; 7 nucleotides agree with TRBD2. The V segment lost 2 bases and the J segment 12 bases; nucleotides outside the gene matches: 11. This CDR3 is 14 amino acids long. In germline, CDR1 is SGDLS, CDR2 YYNGEE. This CDR3 reads CASSVRGGAGTQFF. The CDR3 region has the DNA TGTGCCAGCAGCGTCCGCGGGGGAGCAGGGACGCAGTTCTTC.

The J gene is TRBJ2-7, the V gene TRBV19; D possibly corresponds to TRBD1 (6 bases). CDR3 length: 13 residues. The germline CDR1 and CDR2 sequences are LNHDA and SQIVND (reference sequence). The germline V and J ends were trimmed by 7 bases and 2 bases, with 12 bases remaining between them. The CDR3 coding sequence is TGTGCCAGTATGGGGGACATCCCCTACGAGCAGTACTTC. Its translation is CASMGDIPYEQYF.

V is TRBV23-1 and J is TRBJ1-3, with 11 bases lining up with TRBD1. Being an ORF, TRBV23-1 has a function that is uncertain. There are 14 residues in the CDR3. V shed 5 bases and J 10 bases; nucleotides not matched to a gene: 7. The CDR3 protein is CASSYGTGGRTIYF. CDR3 sequence (DNA): TGCGCCAGCAGTTATGGGACAGGGGGAAGAACCATATATTTT.

The CDR3 bases are TGTGCCAGCAGCAGAAGCGGGGGGGCGGGCACAGATACGCAGTATTTT. Translating gives CASSRSGGAGTDTQYF. The chain has TRBV9 and TRBJ2-3; 10 bases match TRBD2. The CDR3 covers 16 residues. The germline CDR1 and CDR2 sequences are SGDLS and YYNGEE. After removal of 4 bases from V and 1 base from J, the junction contained 6 bases not matched to a gene.

The gene calls are TRBV19 and TRBJ2-1, with 10 bases matching TRBD2. The CDR3 loop spans 15 amino acids. V lost 3 bases and J lost 3; bases outside the gene matches: 2. Germline V gene lookup returns CDR1 LNHDA and CDR2 SQIVND (reference sequence). In DNA, the CDR3 is TGTGCCAGTAGTATGTTAGCGGGGGGCTACAATGAGCAGTTCTTC. It is translated as CASSMLAGGYNEQFF.

The chain uses TRBV11-3 and TRBJ2-1, with a weak D call TRBD1 (6 bases). There are 13 residues in the CDR3. Per the germline V gene, CDR1 is SGHNT and CDR2 is YENEEA. The germline V and J ends were trimmed by 4 bases and 8 bases, with 12 bases remaining between them. CDR3 sequence: CASSSPRQDEQFF. The CDR3 nucleotides are TGTGCCAGCAGCTCCCCAAGACAGGATGAGCAGTTCTTC.

The chain employs TRBV9 and TRBJ2-2; 7 bases fit TRBD2. With 4 bases clipped from V and 2 bases from J, the junction kept 5 bases outside the gene matches. The CDR3 is 15 amino acids. CDR1 and CDR2 from the germline V gene are SGDLS and YYNGEE. CDR3 nucleotide sequence: TGTGCCAGCAGCCTTAGCGGGCGAAACACCGGGGAGCTGTTTTTT. Translation gives CASSLSGRNTGELFF.

The J gene is TRBJ1-1, the V gene TRBV27; D is uncertain. Germline assignment: CDR1 MNHEY and CDR2 SMNVEV (reference sequence). The V end was cut by 3 bases, the J end by 5 bases, with 10 bases between. This CDR3 has 13 residues. CDR3: CASSLRSKTEAFF. In DNA, the CDR3 is TGTGCCAGCAGTTTGAGAAGCAAGACTGAAGCTTTCTTT.